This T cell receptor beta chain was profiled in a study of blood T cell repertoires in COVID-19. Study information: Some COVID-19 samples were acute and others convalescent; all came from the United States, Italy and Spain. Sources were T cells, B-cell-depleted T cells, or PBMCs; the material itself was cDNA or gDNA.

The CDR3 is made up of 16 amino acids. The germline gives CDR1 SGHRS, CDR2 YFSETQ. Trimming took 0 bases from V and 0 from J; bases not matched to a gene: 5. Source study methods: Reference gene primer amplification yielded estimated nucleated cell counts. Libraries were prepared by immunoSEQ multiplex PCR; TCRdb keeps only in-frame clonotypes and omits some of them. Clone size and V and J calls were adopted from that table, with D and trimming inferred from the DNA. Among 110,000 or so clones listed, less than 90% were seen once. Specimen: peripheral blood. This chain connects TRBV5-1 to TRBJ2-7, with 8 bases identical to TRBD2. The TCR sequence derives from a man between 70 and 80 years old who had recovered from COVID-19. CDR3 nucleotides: TGCGCCAGCAGCTTGGATTGGCGGGGGGCCTCCTACGAGCAGTACTTC. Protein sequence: CASSLDWRGASYEQYF.